Sequencing of this T cell receptor (beta chain) was carried out in a study of cytomegalovirus exposure and HLA in healthy donors. Primers: 60 Vbeta forward and 13 Jbeta reverse. The table came from immunoSEQ multiplex PCR; TCRdb's copy has only in-frame clones and leaves some out. The sample has 170,000 or so clones; less than 90% are singletons. CDR1 and CDR2 from the germline V gene are SNHLY and FYNNEI. V lost 7 bases, J lost 10 bases, and 11 bases stayed unmatched. The CDR3 contains 15 residues. In this sample, this clone turned up once. The sample contains more than one DNA sequence encoding this CDR3.

What was sequenced was PBMCs. V usage is TRBV2 and J usage is TRBJ1-6; TRBD1 matches at 9 bases. The source is a man younger than 35 in good health and CMV-seronegative. The CDR3 here is CASTIDGTGNSPLHF. In DNA form, the CDR3 reads TGTGCCAGCACCATCGATGGGACAGGGAACTCACCCCTCCACTTT.